This is a list of T cell receptor beta chains from one sample in a study of blood T cell repertoires in COVID-19. TCRdb's copy holds only in-frame clones and misses some; the assay was immunoSEQ multiplex PCR. In the table there are about 200,000 clones, about 90% of which are singletons. Material: PBMCs or T cells enriched from blood (not recorded which). These receptor sequences come from a man aged 30-40 years who had recovered from COVID-19. Each CDR3 is given with its conserved first and last residue. The D gene is left open where the match is weak. Size is omitted from some rows. Given values are once, few, many or a class for expanded clones.

v_call,d_call,clone_size,j_call,cdr3_aa,cdr3_nt
TRBV3-1/TRBV3-2,-,-,TRBJ1-3,CASRHRSSGNTIYF,TGTGCCAGCAGACACAGGAGCTCTGGAAACACCATATATTTT
TRBV14,TRBD1,-,TRBJ2-4,CASSLQQGAKNIQYF,TGTGCCAGCAGCCTACAACAGGGGGCCAAAAACATTCAGTACTTC
TRBV7-6,TRBD1,-,TRBJ2-7,CASSLEARQGSYEQYF,TGTGCCAGCAGCTTAGAGGCCAGACAGGGTTCCTACGAGCAGTACTTC
TRBV4-1,TRBD1,-,TRBJ2-7,CASSQSGQGVYEQYF,TGCGCCAGCAGCCAATCTGGTCAGGGGGTCTACGAGCAGTACTTC
TRBV5-4,-,-,TRBJ2-1,CASSPGSVGAFDEQFF,TGTGCCAGCAGCCCCGGTAGTGTGGGGGCCTTCGATGAGCAGTTCTTC
TRBV7-6,-,-,TRBJ2-7,CASLDSTSYEQYF,TGTGCCAGCTTGGACAGCACCTCCTACGAGCAGTACTTC
TRBV29-1,TRBD1,-,TRBJ1-1,CSVARTGGRNTEAFF,TGCAGCGTTGCCCGGACAGGGGGCCGCAACACTGAAGCTTTCTTT
TRBV5-6,-,-,TRBJ1-1,CASSLEAGSMNTEAFF,TGTGCCAGCAGCTTGGAAGCAGGCTCCATGAACACTGAAGCTTTCTTT
TRBV6-5,-,-,TRBJ2-2,CASKKASTGELFF,TGTGCCAGCAAAAAAGCTAGCACCGGGGAGCTGTTTTTT
TRBV28,TRBD1,-,TRBJ1-2,CASSAQGAFVGYTF,TGTGCCAGCAGTGCCCAGGGGGCGTTTGTTGGCTACACCTTC
TRBV7-9,-,-,TRBJ1-6,CASTSWRVGDSPLHF,TGTGCCAGCACCTCATGGAGGGTGGGCGATTCACCCCTCCACTTT
TRBV7-2,-,-,TRBJ1-5,CASNKGVNSNQPQHF,TGTGCCAGCAACAAGGGAGTGAATAGCAATCAGCCCCAGCATTTT
TRBV7-2,-,-,TRBJ2-3,CASSLEAGNTDTQYF,TGTGCCAGCAGCTTAGAGGCAGGGAACACAGATACGCAGTATTTT
TRBV4-1,TRBD2,few,TRBJ2-7,CASSHPGLAGGPNSYEQYF,TGCGCCAGCAGCCACCCGGGACTAGCGGGAGGGCCCAACTCCTACGAGCAGTACTTC